The 15 T cell receptor beta chains below were found in one sample sequenced in a study of blood T cell dynamics during melanoma immunotherapy (dated by TCRdb to 2019 to 2021). What the time point label conveys for this sample: week 3, after first cycle of checkpoint inhibitor. Libraries were built with the immunoSEQ multiplex PCR assay. TCRdb re-hosts the immuneACCESS table, in-frame sequences only. Its copies lack some clones; in the studies checked, an unresolved V gene accounts for under half of them, and the cause for the rest is not known. The sample table shows tens of thousands of clones, and roughly 84% are seen once. 9% to 12% of the sample rests with the top ten. This sample comprised blood, obtained from a patient treated with checkpoint blockade. Receptors originate from a human donor with melanoma.

The chain uses TRBV15 and TRBJ2-5; D remains unclear. The CDR3 has 15 amino acids. In germline, CDR1 is LNHNV, CDR2 YYDKDF (reference sequence). Trimming pared 1 base from V and 2 bases from J, leaving 11 bases between. The CDR3 reads CATSRAPLEQETQYF. CDR3 nucleotides: TGTGCCACCAGCAGAGCCCCCCTAGAACAAGAGACCCAGTACTTC.

The chain employs TRBV28 and TRBJ1-2; a possible D gene is TRBD1 (5 bases). Germline-derived CDR1 and CDR2 are MDHEN and SYDVKM. V was cut by 6 bases and J by 4 bases, with 9 bases left in between. The CDR3 length is 12 residues. CDR3 protein: CASSTGGYGYTF. The CDR3 DNA reads as TGTGCCAGCAGCACCGGGGGCTATGGCTACACCTTC.

The gene calls are TRBV4-1 and TRBJ2-1; 10 positions match TRBD2. Germline assignment: CDR1 MGHRA and CDR2 YSYEKL. The V gene end was trimmed by 3 bases and the J gene end by 7 bases; junction bases not matched to a gene: 9. This CDR3 has 16 residues. The CDR3 DNA reads TGCGCCAGCAGCCAGGATGCTAGCGGGAGTATGAATGAGCAGTTCTTC. This encodes CASSQDASGSMNEQFF.

V usage is TRBV6-5 and J usage is TRBJ2-3; D is unresolved. The CDR3 is 11 amino acids. The ends were cut back, 4 bases at V and 4 bases at J, with 3 bases in the middle. The germline V gene has CDR1 MNHEY and CDR2 SVGAGI. Here the CDR3 reads CASSSADTQYF. CDR3 DNA: TGTGCCAGCAGTTCCGCAGATACGCAGTATTTT.

In DNA form, the CDR3 reads TGTGCCAGCAGTTACCTACAGGGGTCCTATGGCTACACCTTC. Residues: CASSYLQGSYGYTF. The V gene is TRBV6-6, the J gene TRBJ1-2; 7 bases are a match to TRBD1. The ends lost 2 bases at V and 4 bases at J; junction bases unmatched: 4. Germline V lookup: CDR1 MNHNY, CDR2 SVGAGI (reference sequence). The CDR3 is 14 residues long.

The gene calls are TRBV27 and TRBJ1-5; perhaps TRBD1 as D (5 bases). Germline V gene sequence: CDR1 MNHEY, CDR2 SMNVEV (reference sequence). The CDR3 is made up of 13 amino acids. V was shortened by 5 bases and J by 3 bases, with 8 bases between the two germline ends. CDR3 loop: CASSAGPNQPQHF. The CDR3 DNA follows: TGTGCCAGCAGTGCGGGACCCAATCAGCCCCAGCATTTT.

About this clone itself: The same CDR3 is also encoded by other DNA sequences in this sample. The genes are TRBV6-5 and TRBJ2-7; no clear D gene. CDR1 is MNHEY, CDR2 SVGAGI, per germline. This CDR3 has 13 amino acids. V lost 6 bases, J lost 3 bases, and 12 bases lay in between. CDR3 residues: CASRQTNNYEQYF. The CDR3 region has the DNA TGTGCCAGCAGACAAACTAACAACTACGAGCAGTACTTC.

The rearrangement links TRBV5-1 to TRBJ2-7; D possibly corresponds to TRBD1 (6 bases). V was clipped by 1 base and J by 7 bases, with 9 bases between them. This CDR3 has 12 amino acids. CDR1 is SGHRS, CDR2 YFSETQ, per germline. The CDR3 DNA follows: TGCGCCAGCAGCTTGAGGGGGAAAGAGCAGTACTTC. Translated: CASSLRGKEQYF.

This chain links TRBV7-3 with TRBJ2-3; D possibly corresponds to TRBD1 (6 bases). The ends were cut back, 7 bases at V and 6 bases at J, with 11 bases in the middle. Germline V gene data show CDR1 as SGHTA and CDR2 as FQGTGA. CDR3 length: 12 amino acids. Here the CDR3 reads CASTLTGDTQYF. The CDR3 region has the DNA TGTGCCAGCACTCTAACAGGGGATACGCAGTATTTT.

This chain joins TRBV27 and TRBJ2-3, with 8 bases identical to TRBD2. This CDR3 region has 16 residues. V dropped 2 bases and J dropped 4; count of bases not matched to a gene: 8. The germline gives CDR1 MNHEY, CDR2 SMNVEV (reference sequence). CDR3 residues: CASSLTPPGGADTQYF. The CDR3 DNA reads as TGTGCCAGCAGTTTAACCCCACCGGGGGGGGCAGATACGCAGTATTTT.

V is TRBV18 and J is TRBJ2-2; D may be TRBD1 (5 bases). This CDR3 has 14 residues. The germline V gene encodes CDR1 KGHSH and CDR2 LQKENI. V was clipped by 2 bases and J by 7 bases, with 11 bases between them. DNA for the CDR3: TGTGCCAGCTCACCAGTTCCAGGGTTCGGGGAGCTGTTTTTT. It codes for CASSPVPGFGELFF.

The V call is TRBV5-5, the J call TRBJ1-1, with TRBD1 matching over 8 bases. The germline CDR1 and CDR2 sequences are SGHKS and YYEKEE (reference sequence). There are 13 residues in the CDR3. The J segment lost 11 bases and the V segment lost 2 bases, leaving 8 bases of the junction unmatched. The DNA of the CDR3 is TGTGCCAGCAGCTTAGATACAGGGGGAAGGGCTTTCTTT. Translated: CASSLDTGGRAFF.

The rearrangement links TRBV4-1 to TRBJ1-2; 12 bases map to TRBD1. CDR1 and CDR2 from the germline V gene are MGHRA and YSYEKL. CDR3 size: 15 residues. With V trimmed by 0 bases and J by 5 bases, 1 base remained unmatched. CDR3: CASSQEGQGAYGYTF. CDR3 sequence (DNA): TGCGCCAGCAGCCAAGAGGGACAGGGGGCGTATGGCTACACCTTC.

J is TRBJ2-3 and V is TRBV27; D not resolved. The V end was cut by 2 bases, the J end by 1 base, with 4 bases between. The CDR3 length is 13 residues. Looked up from germline, CDR1 is MNHEY and CDR2 is SMNVEV (reference sequence). The CDR3 sequence: CASSLHRTDTQYF. CDR3 sequence (DNA): TGTGCCAGCAGTTTACACCGCACAGATACGCAGTATTTT.

CDR3 bases: TGCGCCAGCAGACTCTCACAGGGGTCAGAGACCCAGTACTTC. It encodes CASRLSQGSETQYF. The genes are TRBV10-2 and TRBJ2-5; 7 nucleotides match TRBD1. The CDR3 spans 14 residues. J was trimmed by 4 bases and V by 6 bases; bases with no gene match: 8. CDR1 is WSHSY and CDR2 is SAAADI in the germline V gene.